The present T cell receptor (beta chain) was sequenced within a study of blood T cell repertoires in COVID-19. Study context: COVID-19 samples, acute and convalescent, were from the United States, Italy and Spain. The analysed material was cDNA or gDNA that came from T cells, B-cell-depleted T cells, or PBMCs.

As for this clone: Additional DNA sequences in this sample encode the identical CDR3.

From germline, CDR1 is LNHNV and CDR2 YYDKDF (reference sequence). Trimming removed 0 bases from V and 3 bases from J; junction bases left unmatched: 1. The CDR3 has 14 residues. Assay used: immunoSEQ multiplex PCR; TCRdb lists only in-frame clones, some missing. Of over 100,000 clones in the sample, roughly 80% were seen once. The TCR sequence derives from a woman in her fifties or sixties with acute or convalescent COVID-19. This sequence joins TRBV15 and TRBJ2-7, with 8 bases lining up with TRBD2. Sequencing input: peripheral blood. CDR3 residues: CATSRDRGGYEQYF. The CDR3 coding sequence is TGTGCCACCAGCAGAGATCGGGGGGGCTACGAGCAGTACTTC.